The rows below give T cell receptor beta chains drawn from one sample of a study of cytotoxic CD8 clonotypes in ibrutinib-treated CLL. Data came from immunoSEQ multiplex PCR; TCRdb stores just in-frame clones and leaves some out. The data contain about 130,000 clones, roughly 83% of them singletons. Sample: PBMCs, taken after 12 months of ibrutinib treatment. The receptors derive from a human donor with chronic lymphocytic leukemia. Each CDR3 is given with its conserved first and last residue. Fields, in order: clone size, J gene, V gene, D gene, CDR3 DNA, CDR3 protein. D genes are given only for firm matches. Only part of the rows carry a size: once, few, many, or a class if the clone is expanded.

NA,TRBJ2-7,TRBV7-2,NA,TGTGCCAGCAGCTCCGACGGGGGATACGAGCAGTACTTC,CASSSDGGYEQYF
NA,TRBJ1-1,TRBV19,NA,TGTGCCAGTAGTATTTATCCAGGGTCCGTCATGAACACTGAAGCTTTCTTT,CASSIYPGSVMNTEAFF
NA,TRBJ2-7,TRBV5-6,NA,TGTGCCAGCAGCCACAGAGCAGCCTACGAGCAGTACTTC,CASSHRAAYEQYF
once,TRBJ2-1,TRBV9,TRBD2,TGTGCCAGCAGCGTTAGCGGGATGAGCTCCTACAATGAGCAGTTCTTC,CASSVSGMSSYNEQFF
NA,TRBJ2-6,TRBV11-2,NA,TGTGCCAGCAGCTTAGATTTCTCTGGGGCCAACGTCCTGACTTTC,CASSLDFSGANVLTF
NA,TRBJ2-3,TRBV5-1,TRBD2,TGCGCCAGCAGCTTGGCCGGCCTAGCGGGAGGGTCGGCAGATACGCAGTATTTT,CASSLAGLAGGSADTQYF
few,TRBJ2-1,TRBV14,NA,TGTGCCAGCAGCCAAAGCTCGAGACTGAGGTACAATGAGCAGTTCTTC,CASSQSSRLRYNEQFF
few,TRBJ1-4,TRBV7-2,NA,TGTGCCAGCAGCCCTCTGGGGGCGGATGAAAAACTGTTTTTT,CASSPLGADEKLFF
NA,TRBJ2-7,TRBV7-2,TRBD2,TGTGCCAGCAGCTTATTGGGGACTAGCGGCTCCTACGAGCAGTACTTC,CASSLLGTSGSYEQYF
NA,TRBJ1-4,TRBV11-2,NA,TGTGCCAGCAGCTTAGCACACACTAATGAAAAACTGTTTTTT,CASSLAHTNEKLFF
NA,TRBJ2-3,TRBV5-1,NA,TGCGCCAGCAGCTTGGGAGGGTTTGATCGGACAGATACGCAGTATTTT,CASSLGGFDRTDTQYF
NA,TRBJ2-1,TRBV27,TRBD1,TGTGCCAGCAGTTTCAACAGACAGGGGCTAGGGTCCTACAATGAGCAGTTCTTC,CASSFNRQGLGSYNEQFF
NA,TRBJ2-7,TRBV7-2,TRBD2,TGTGCCAGCAGCCCCGGGGGGGGTTTCGGCTACGAGCAGTACTTC,CASSPGGGFGYEQYF
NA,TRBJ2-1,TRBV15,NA,TGTGCCACCAGCAGATCCAATGAGCAGTTCTTC,CATSRSNEQFF
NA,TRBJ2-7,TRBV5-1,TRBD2,TGCGCCAGCAGCTTCCGGACTAGCGGGAACTCCTACGAGCAGTACTTC,CASSFRTSGNSYEQYF
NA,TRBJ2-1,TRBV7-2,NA,TGTGCCAGCAGCCCCTCGGGAGAATACAATGAGCAGTTCTTC,CASSPSGEYNEQFF
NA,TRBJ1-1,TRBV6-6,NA,TGTGCCAGCAGTTCACCCGACAGCGAGAAAGCTTTCTTT,CASSSPDSEKAFF
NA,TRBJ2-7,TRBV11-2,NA,TGTGCCAGCAGCCTCCGCGGCGGACCCTACGAGCAGTACTTC,CASSLRGGPYEQYF